The 27 T cell receptor beta chains presented below share a single source sample, sequenced in a study of blood T cell repertoires in COVID-19. Libraries were prepared by immunoSEQ multiplex PCR; TCRdb keeps only in-frame clonotypes and omits some of them. The sample yields 90,000 to 130,000 clones, over 75% seen once. Sequenced material: peripheral blood. The origin of the receptors is a human donor in a cohort sampled during active COVID-19.

The chain joins TRBV28 to TRBJ1-5; no definite D call. V was shortened by 7 bases and J by 0 bases, with 16 bases between the two germline ends. The CDR3 spans 16 residues. Germline V gene data show CDR1 as MDHEN and CDR2 as SYDVKM. The CDR3 sequence is CASTPEGSHSNQPQHF. CDR3 coding DNA: TGTGCCAGCACTCCCGAGGGCAGCCATAGCAATCAGCCCCAGCATTTT.

V gene TRBV5-1 combines with J gene TRBJ1-2; 9 nucleotides line up with TRBD1. V shed 6 bases and J 4 bases; nucleotides not matched to a gene: 7. CDR3 length: 14 amino acids. Looked up from germline, CDR1 is SGHRS and CDR2 is YFSETQ. As DNA, the CDR3 is TGCGCCAGCACCCCCGGGACAGGGATCTATGGCTACACCTTC. The encoded protein is CASTPGTGIYGYTF.

V and J are TRBV5-1 and TRBJ2-3; D gene unclear. Germline lookup yields CDR1 SGHRS and CDR2 YFSETQ. V gave up 5 bases and J gave up 3 bases, with 4 bases separating them. The CDR3 has 11 residues. The CDR3 DNA is TGCGCCAGCAGACTGACAGATACGCAGTATTTT. This encodes CASRLTDTQYF.

The chain has TRBV11-3 and TRBJ2-1, with D maybe TRBD2 (5 bases). This CDR3 comprises 16 residues. V dropped 1 base and J dropped 2 bases, with 12 bases sitting between them. CDR1 SGHNT and CDR2 YENEEA come from the germline V gene. CDR3 protein: CASSLGGPGPYNEQFF. DNA of the CDR3: TGTGCCAGCAGCTTAGGAGGGCCCGGGCCCTACAATGAGCAGTTCTTC.

This clone was seen just once. The rearrangement joins TRBV6-5 to TRBJ2-7; 9 nucleotides match TRBD1. Looked up from germline, CDR1 is MNHEY and CDR2 is SVGAGI. V was clipped by 6 bases and J by 3 bases; unmatched bases: 9. CDR3 length equals 15 residues. CDR3 protein: CASRPTGGGNYEQYF. CDR3 in DNA: TGTGCCAGCAGACCGACAGGGGGGGGGAACTACGAGCAGTACTTC.

The CDR3: CASSVLQGAKNIQYF. The CDR3 DNA is TGTGCCAGCAGCGTTCTACAGGGGGCCAAAAACATTCAGTACTTC. V gene TRBV16 combines with J gene TRBJ2-4; 7 positions agree with TRBD1. V lost 5 bases and J lost 1; bases outside the gene matches: 5. This CDR3 has 15 amino acids. Looked up from germline, CDR1 is KGHSY and CDR2 is FQNENV. Combining the CDR3 with reference TRBV16 and TRBJ2-4 gives the whole variable domain GEEVAQTPKHLVRGEGQKAKLYCAPIKGHSYVFWYQQVLKNEFKFLISFQNENVFDETGMPKERFSAKCLPNSPCSLEIQATKLEDSAVYFCASSVLQGAKNIQYFGAGTRLSVL.

J is TRBJ1-2 and V is TRBV18; the match to TRBD1 covers 8 bases. This CDR3 has 13 residues. The germline V gene encodes CDR1 KGHSH and CDR2 LQKENI. V shed 3 bases and J 4 bases; nucleotides not matched to a gene: 1. CDR3 residues: CASSPTGAYGYTF. CDR3 sequence (DNA): TGTGCCAGCTCACCGACAGGGGCCTATGGCTACACCTTC.

The chain carries TRBV6-5 and TRBJ1-1, with D tentatively TRBD1 (5 bases). The V gene lost 8 bases and the J gene lost 4 bases, with 14 bases spanning the gap. The germline CDR1 and CDR2 sequences are MNHEY and SVGAGI. This CDR3 has 13 residues. CDR3 bases: TGTGCCAGCGGTACAGGATGGGGCACTGAAGCTTTCTTT. It translates to CASGTGWGTEAFF.

The chain has TRBV2 and TRBJ2-3, with 10 bases identical to TRBD2. Per germline, CDR1 SNHLY and CDR2 FYNNEI. This CDR3 spans 16 amino acids. V dropped 2 bases and J dropped 6; count of bases not matched to a gene: 8. CDR3 nucleotide sequence: TGTGCCAGCAGTGAATGGGCTAGCGGGAGCGGGGATACGCAGTATTTT. Its translation is CASSEWASGSGDTQYF.

The rearrangement links TRBV6-1 to TRBJ1-5; perhaps TRBD1 as D (5 bases). Germline V gives CDR1 MNHNS, CDR2 SASEGT. The CDR3 spans 14 residues. With 2 bases removed from V and 8 bases from J, the gap between germline ends came to 13 bases. The CDR3 DNA sequence: TGTGCCAGCAGTGAACGGCAGGGTATCAAGCCCCAGCATTTT. Its translation is CASSERQGIKPQHF.

This rearrangement joins TRBV6-5 to TRBJ1-1, with no clear D. The germline V and J ends were trimmed by 5 bases and 2 bases, with 12 bases remaining between them. Per germline, CDR1 MNHEY and CDR2 SVGAGI. This CDR3 has 14 residues. The CDR3 sequence: CASSPPTGNTEAFF. In nucleotides, the CDR3 is TGTGCCAGCAGTCCCCCGACGGGTAACACTGAAGCTTTCTTT.

As regards this clone: A junction end diverges from the germline sequence, so it may reflect a read error. The CDR3 is CASSQTSYNEQFF. In DNA form, the CDR3 reads TGTGCTAGCAGCCAGACTAGCTACAATGAGCAGTTCTTC. This chain links TRBV7-7 with TRBJ2-1; TRBD2 might be the D (6 bases). Germline CDR1 reads SSHAT; CDR2 reads FNYEAQ (reference sequence). This CDR3 region has 13 residues.

The J gene is TRBJ1-1, the V gene TRBV7-9; a possible D gene is TRBD1 (5 bases). V was shortened by 1 base and J by 7 bases, with 13 bases between the two germline ends. The CDR3 is made up of 14 amino acids. In germline, CDR1 is SEHNR, CDR2 FQNEAQ (reference sequence). CDR3 amino acids: CASSLVIRGDEAFF. Here the CDR3 DNA reads TGTGCCAGCAGCTTAGTGATAAGGGGTGATGAAGCTTTCTTT.

In this sample, this clone turned up a few times. V gene TRBV18 combines with J gene TRBJ1-4; unclear D gene. The V and J ends lost 8 bases and 8 bases respectively, with 9 bases between them. Germline CDR1 KGHSH, CDR2 LQKENI. This CDR3 is 11 amino acids long. This CDR3 is CASREREKLFF. As DNA, the CDR3 is TGTGCCAGCAGGGAGCGGGAAAAACTGTTTTTT.

The chain employs TRBV7-9 and TRBJ2-7; D perhaps matches TRBD1 (6 bases). The CDR3 totals 13 residues. Germline assignment: CDR1 SEHNR and CDR2 FQNEAQ (reference sequence). V gave up 5 bases and J gave up 0 bases, with 8 bases separating them. The CDR3 nucleotides are TGTGCCAGCAGCCCCAGGGGCTCCTACGAGCAGTACTTC. This gives the protein CASSPRGSYEQYF. The full variable domain, its missing parts supplied by reference TRBV7-9 and TRBJ2-7, is DTGVSQNPRHKITKRGQNVTFRCDPISEHNRLYWYRQTLGQGPEFLTYFQNEAQLEKSRLLSDRFSAERPKGSFSTLEIQRTEQGDSAMYLCASSPRGSYEQYFGPGTRLTVT.

This clone has a single count. The chain has TRBV3-1 (or the pseudogene TRBV3-2) and TRBJ1-1; 8 bases fit TRBD1. Looked up from germline, CDR1 is LGHDT and CDR2 is YNNKEL (reference sequence). V shed 4 bases, J shed 1 base, and the junction held 2 bases outside the gene matches. The CDR3 covers 14 residues. Here the CDR3 DNA reads TGTGCCAGCAGCCGAGGACAGGGGAACACTGAAGCTTTCTTT. Translation: CASSRGQGNTEAFF.

The V and J genes are TRBV6-1 and TRBJ1-2, with 8 bases fitting TRBD1. This CDR3 region has 16 residues. J gave up 1 base and V 4 bases, and 8 bases lay outside the gene matches. CDR1 and CDR2 from the germline V gene are MNHNS and SASEGT. The CDR3 loop is CASSVTGTGRNYGYTF. DNA for the CDR3: TGTGCCAGCAGTGTTACCGGGACAGGTCGTAACTATGGCTACACCTTC.

This clone was detected only a few times. V usage is TRBV29-1 and J usage is TRBJ1-2; the match to TRBD1 covers 8 bases. The germline gives CDR1 SQVTM, CDR2 ANQGSEA. This CDR3 spans 14 amino acids. The trim removed 6 bases at V and 3 bases at J, leaving 9 bases unmatched. The CDR3 protein is CSVDRGEADYGYTF. In nucleotides, the CDR3 is TGCAGCGTCGACAGGGGAGAAGCGGACTATGGCTACACCTTC.

V usage is TRBV3-1 (or the pseudogene TRBV3-2) and J usage is TRBJ1-5; 8 bases agree with TRBD1. The CDR3 runs to 16 residues. CDR1 is LGHDT, CDR2 YNNKEL, per germline (reference sequence). V gave up 4 bases and J gave up 0 bases; unmatched junction bases: 5. DNA of the CDR3: TGTGCCAGCAGCCCAGGACAGGGTCGTAGCAATCAGCCCCAGCATTTT. It specifies CASSPGQGRSNQPQHF.

The V call is TRBV6-1, the J call TRBJ2-5; 8 bases agree with TRBD2. CDR1 MNHNS and CDR2 SASEGT come from the germline V gene. J gave up 10 bases and V 1 base, and 23 bases lay outside the gene matches. This CDR3 spans 19 amino acids. The CDR3 sequence is CASSEEVLRSKSPAGGQYF. The CDR3 DNA is TGTGCCAGCAGTGAAGAAGTTCTCCGTTCGAAAAGTCCGGCGGGGGGCCAGTACTTC.

As DNA, the CDR3 is TGTGCCACCAGCAGAGAGTGGACAGGCGTAGAGCAGTTCTTC. It translates to CATSREWTGVEQFF. This rearrangement joins TRBV15 to TRBJ2-1; 7 bases fit TRBD1. The V gene's germline CDR1 is LNHNV and CDR2 YYDKDF (reference sequence). The CDR3 has 14 amino acids. V shed 0 bases and J 10 bases; nucleotides not matched to a gene: 6. The full variable domain, in which reference TRBV15 and TRBJ2-1 provide the parts outside the CDR3, is DAMVIQNPRYQVTQFGKPVTLSCSQTLNHNVMYWYQQKSSQAPKLLFHYYDKDFNNEADTPDNFQSRRPNTSFCFLDIRSPGLGDTAMYLCATSREWTGVEQFFGPGTRLTVL.

The chain uses TRBV14 and TRBJ2-1; D not resolved. Germline CDR1 is SGHDN and CDR2 is FVKESK. V was trimmed by 2 bases and J by 10 bases, leaving 6 bases between them. This CDR3 comprises 11 residues. The CDR3: CASSQKREQFF. In nucleotides, the CDR3 is TGTGCCAGCAGCCAAAAACGGGAGCAGTTCTTC.

This chain links TRBV7-3 with TRBJ2-3; TRBD2 matches 7 bases. Germline V gene data show CDR1 as SGHTA and CDR2 as FQGTGA. This CDR3 has 14 amino acids. J was trimmed by 4 bases and V by 5 bases; bases with no gene match: 6. This chain's CDR3 is CASSPPTSPDTQYF. CDR3 DNA sequence: TGTGCCAGCAGCCCCCCGACTAGCCCAGATACGCAGTATTTT. Full variable domain (outside the CDR3, taken from reference TRBV7-3 and TRBJ2-3): GAGVSQTPSNKVTEKGKYVELRCDPISGHTALYWYRQSLGQGPEFLIYFQGTGAADDSGLPNDRFFAVRPEGSVSTLKIQRTERGDSAVYLCASSPPTSPDTQYFGPGTRLTVL.

Here the CDR3 reads CASSPPGDLGEKLFF. In nucleotides, the CDR3 is TGTGCCAGCTCACCACCGGGAGACCTGGGTGAAAAACTGTTTTTT. The genes are TRBV18 and TRBJ1-4; D is ambiguous. V lost 0 bases to trimming and J lost 7 bases, with 12 bases between them. This CDR3 is built from 15 residues. Looked up from germline, CDR1 is KGHSH and CDR2 is LQKENI. Together with reference TRBV18 and TRBJ1-4, the CDR3 gives the full variable domain: NAGVMQNPRHLVRRRGQEARLRCSPMKGHSHVYWYRQLPEEGLKFMVYLQKENIIDESGMPKERFSAEFPKEGPSILRIQQVVRGDSAAYFCASSPPGDLGEKLFFGSGTQLSVL.

V usage is TRBV27 and J usage is TRBJ2-3, with 9 bases that match TRBD1. Per germline, CDR1 MNHEY and CDR2 SMNVEV (reference sequence). V shed 5 bases and J 5 bases; nucleotides not matched to a gene: 17. CDR3 size: 18 residues. The CDR3 coding sequence is TGTGCCAGCAGTCCCCGGGACAGGGTGTTTCATGATCAAGATACGCAGTATTTT. As protein: CASSPRDRVFHDQDTQYF.

The V and J genes are TRBV7-9 and TRBJ2-7, with no clear D. This CDR3 comprises 12 residues. V dropped 1 base and J dropped 6 bases, with 7 bases sitting between them. Looked up from germline, CDR1 is SEHNR and CDR2 is FQNEAQ (reference sequence). The CDR3 sequence: CASSLDYREQYF. The CDR3 DNA is TGTGCCAGCAGCTTAGACTATCGCGAGCAGTACTTC.

This clone showed up just a few times. The J gene is TRBJ1-3, the V gene TRBV27, with D possibly being TRBD1 (5 bases). This CDR3 region has 14 residues. Trimming removed 2 bases from V and 2 bases from J, with 7 bases in between. The germline V gene has CDR1 MNHEY and CDR2 SMNVEV (reference sequence). CDR3 loop: CASSLRRAGNTIYF. For the CDR3, the DNA is TGTGCCAGCAGTTTACGCAGGGCTGGAAACACCATATATTTT.